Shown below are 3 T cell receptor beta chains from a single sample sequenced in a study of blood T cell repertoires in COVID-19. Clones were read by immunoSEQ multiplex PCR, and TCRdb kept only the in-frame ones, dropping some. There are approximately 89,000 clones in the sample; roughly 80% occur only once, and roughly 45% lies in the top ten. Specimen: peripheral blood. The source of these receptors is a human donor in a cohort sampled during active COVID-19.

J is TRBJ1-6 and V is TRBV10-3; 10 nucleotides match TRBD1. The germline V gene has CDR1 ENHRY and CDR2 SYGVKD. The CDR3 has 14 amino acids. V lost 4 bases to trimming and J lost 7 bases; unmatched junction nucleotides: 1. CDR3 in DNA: TGTGCCATCAGTGGGGGACAGGGGAATTCACCCCTCCACTTT. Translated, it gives CAISGGQGNSPLHF.

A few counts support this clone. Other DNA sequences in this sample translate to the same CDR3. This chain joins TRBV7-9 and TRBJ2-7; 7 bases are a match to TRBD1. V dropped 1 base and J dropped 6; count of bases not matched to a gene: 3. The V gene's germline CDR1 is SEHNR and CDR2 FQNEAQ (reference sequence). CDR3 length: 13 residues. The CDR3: CASSLGPGGEQYF. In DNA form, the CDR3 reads TGTGCCAGCAGCTTAGGGCCAGGGGGCGAGCAGTACTTC.

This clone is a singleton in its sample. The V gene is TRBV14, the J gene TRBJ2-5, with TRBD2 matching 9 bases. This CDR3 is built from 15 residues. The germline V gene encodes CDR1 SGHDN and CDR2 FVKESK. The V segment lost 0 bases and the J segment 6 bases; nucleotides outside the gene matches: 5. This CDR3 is CASSQEAGGGQTQYF. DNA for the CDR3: TGTGCCAGCAGCCAAGAGGCGGGAGGGGGTCAGACCCAGTACTTC.